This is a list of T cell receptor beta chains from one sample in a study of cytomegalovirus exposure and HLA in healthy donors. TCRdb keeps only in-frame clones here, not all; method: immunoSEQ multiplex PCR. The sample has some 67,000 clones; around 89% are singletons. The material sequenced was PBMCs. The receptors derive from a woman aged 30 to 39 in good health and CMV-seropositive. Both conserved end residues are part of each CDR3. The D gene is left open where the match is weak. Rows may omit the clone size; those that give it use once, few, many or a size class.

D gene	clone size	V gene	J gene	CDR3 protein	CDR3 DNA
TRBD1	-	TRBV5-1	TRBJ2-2	CASSSGQPHSANTGELFF	TGCGCCAGCAGCTCGGGACAGCCTCATTCCGCGAACACCGGGGAGCTGTTTTTT
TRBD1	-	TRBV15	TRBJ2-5	CATSRDRGQETQYF	TGTGCCACCAGCAGGGACAGGGGGCAAGAGACCCAGTACTTC
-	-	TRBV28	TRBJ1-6	CASSSFNSPLHF	TGTGCCAGCAGTAGCTTCAATTCACCCCTCCACTTT
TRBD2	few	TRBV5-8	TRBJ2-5	CASSLGQGLQETQYF	TGTGCCAGCAGCTTGGGGCAGGGACTACAAGAGACCCAGTACTTC
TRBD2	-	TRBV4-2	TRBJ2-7	CASSRNSGSSYEQYF	TGTGCCAGCAGCCGAAATAGCGGGAGCTCCTACGAGCAGTACTTC
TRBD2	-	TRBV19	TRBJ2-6	CASSQHPGLAGASSGANVLTF	TGTGCCAGTAGTCAGCACCCCGGACTAGCGGGAGCGAGCTCTGGGGCCAACGTCCTGACTTTC
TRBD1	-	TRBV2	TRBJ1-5	CASRGTGYSNQPQHF	TGTGCCAGCAGGGGGACAGGCTATAGCAATCAGCCCCAGCATTTT
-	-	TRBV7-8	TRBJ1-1	CASSPRGRVGAFF	TGTGCCAGCAGCCCCCGGGGGAGGGTCGGTGCTTTCTTT
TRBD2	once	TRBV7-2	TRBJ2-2	CASSLVRLAGEYGELFF	TGTGCCAGCAGCTTAGTCCGCCTAGCGGGAGAGTACGGGGAGCTGTTTTTT
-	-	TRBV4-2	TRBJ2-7	CASSQRLSYEQYF	TGTGCCAGCAGCCAACGTCTCTCCTACGAGCAGTACTTC
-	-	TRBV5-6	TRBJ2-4	CASSLVRGLLAKNIQYF	TGTGCCAGCAGCTTGGTACGGGGTCTTCTAGCCAAAAACATTCAGTACTTC
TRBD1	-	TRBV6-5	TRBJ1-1	CASSSPARGPNTEAFF	TGTGCCAGCAGTTCCCCCGCCAGGGGGCCTAACACTGAAGCTTTCTTT
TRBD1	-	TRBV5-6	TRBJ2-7	CASSPLGTASSYEQYF	TGTGCCAGCAGCCCACTAGGGACAGCGTCGTCCTACGAGCAGTACTTC
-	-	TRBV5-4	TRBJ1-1	CASSFKTSFVMGAEAFF	TGTGCCAGCAGCTTTAAGACATCCTTTGTTATGGGCGCTGAAGCTTTCTTT
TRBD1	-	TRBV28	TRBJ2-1	CASSPKPGQGGNEQFF	TGTGCCAGCAGTCCAAAGCCGGGACAGGGAGGCAATGAGCAGTTCTTC
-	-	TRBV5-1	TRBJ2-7	CASSVAGPPYEQYF	TGCGCCAGCTCGGTGGCGGGCCCCCCCTACGAGCAGTACTTC